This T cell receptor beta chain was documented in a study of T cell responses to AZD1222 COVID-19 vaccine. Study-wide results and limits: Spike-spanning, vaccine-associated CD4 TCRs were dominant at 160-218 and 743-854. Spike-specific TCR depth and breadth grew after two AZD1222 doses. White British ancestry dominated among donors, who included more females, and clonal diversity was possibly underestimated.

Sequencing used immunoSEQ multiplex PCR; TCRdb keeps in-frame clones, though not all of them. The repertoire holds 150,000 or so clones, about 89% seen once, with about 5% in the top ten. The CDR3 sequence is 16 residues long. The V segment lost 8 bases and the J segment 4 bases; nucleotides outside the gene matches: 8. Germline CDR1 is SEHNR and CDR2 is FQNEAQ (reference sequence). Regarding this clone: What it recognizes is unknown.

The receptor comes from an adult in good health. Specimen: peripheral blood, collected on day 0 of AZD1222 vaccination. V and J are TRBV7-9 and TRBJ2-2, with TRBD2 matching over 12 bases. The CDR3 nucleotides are TGTGCCAGCCAGACTAGCGGGAGTTCGGTCACCGGGGAGCTGTTTTTT. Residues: CASQTSGSSVTGELFF.